This entry concerns a single T cell receptor beta chain. Antigen specificity is unknown. The data are from a study of cytomegalovirus exposure and HLA in healthy donors. The wider study: The 130 or so validation repertoires used a platform that matched the one used for the 666 first-cohort repertoires, as a later analysis reported.

Whole-study results and caveats: Despite most TCR sequences being rare, some public TCRs occurred in many donors. Researchers counted around 160 TCR beta chains as cytomegalovirus-associated.

Using immunoSEQ multiplex PCR, the repertoire was profiled, and TCRdb retains in-frame clones only, with some absent. This repertoire shows fewer than 250,000 clones, about nine tenths found once; its top ten account for 2% to 2.5%. Germline CDR1 and CDR2: MGHRA and YSYEKL. V lost 0 bases and J lost 2, with 17 bases in between. The CDR3 loop spans 18 amino acids. Sample: PBMCs. This clonotype was sampled from a woman younger than 30 in good health and CMV-seropositive. This sequence joins TRBV4-1 and TRBJ2-1, with a possible D match to TRBD2 (5 bases). CDR3 sequence: CASSQDPLAGQTYNEQFF. DNA for the CDR3: TGCGCCAGCAGCCAAGACCCTCTGGCGGGCCAAACCTACAATGAGCAGTTCTTC.